Reported below is one T cell receptor beta chain. The sample originates from a study of CD8 T cells in Susac syndrome. The CDR3 sequence is 19 residues long. Per the germline V gene, CDR1 is GTSNPN and CDR2 is SVGIG (reference sequence). V was clipped by 4 bases and J by 1 base; unmatched bases: 17. It was with random hexamers that roughly 0.45 to 1 ug RNA was reverse transcribed. Each CDR3 protein is one row after TCRdb ran MiXCR on the immunoSEQ multiplex PCR reads. The table records roughly 200,000 distinct CDR3 sequences, around 95% of them present only once. TCR beta sequences were obtained from blood CD8+ and CD4+ T cells.

This receptor was obtained from a human donor in good health. The chain joins TRBV30 to TRBJ2-2, with 8 bases lining up with TRBD1. The sequencing input was CD4+ T cells from PBMCs. The CDR3, as DNA: TGTGCCTGGACTTCGAGGGAGGCAGGGGGCTATCAGAACACCGGGGAGCTGTTTTTT. Its translation: CAWTSREAGGYQNTGELFF.